This T cell receptor beta chain was found in a study of OX40 agonist ivuxolimab in advanced cancers. Study information: Of mixed ages from 23 to 79 and averaging roughly 60 years, the group was approximately 84% male. One hepatocellular carcinoma and a couple of cutaneous melanoma patients partially responded.

Only in-frame clones appear in the TCRdb table, and some are missing; sequencing was by immunoSEQ multiplex PCR. The table records around 29,000 clones, around 90% of them present only once. Germline V gene lookup returns CDR1 SGHAT and CDR2 FQNNGV. This CDR3 contains 14 residues. The V gene end was trimmed by 5 bases and the J gene end by 3 bases; junction bases not matched to a gene: 7. This clone was counted a few times. The antigen is not known. Study results and caveats: The average count of expanded clones was higher among CD8+ T cells than among CD4+.

The chain uses TRBV11-2 and TRBJ2-7, with 7 bases identical to TRBD1. The sample here was CD4+ or CD8+ T cells sorted from blood, taken in a trial of the OX40 agonist ivuxolimab. This receptor was taken from an adult with an advanced solid tumor such as melanoma, head and neck, liver or kidney cancer. The CDR3 DNA sequence: TGTGCCAGCAGCCCCGGGGACAGATACTACGAGCAGTACTTC. Its translation: CASSPGDRYYEQYF.